One sample yielded the 12 T cell receptor beta chains listed below, sequenced in a study of shared clonotypes between healthy human individuals. Here immunoSEQ multiplex PCR was the method, and the copy in TCRdb shows in-frame clones only, minus some. Of 1,400,000 or so clones detected, around 98.5% appear once; the ten largest clones hold approximately 0.4%. Sequencing was performed on naive CD4+ T cells sorted from blood. Subset in this sample: CD45RA+ positively selected. The origin of the receptors is a man aged 30-40 years in good health.

This clone was found once. The V call is TRBV7-6, the J call TRBJ2-7, with D unclear. The CDR3 has 12 amino acids. Germline V gene data show CDR1 as SGHVS and CDR2 as FNYEAQ. Trimming removed 5 bases from V and 5 bases from J, with 10 bases in between. The CDR3 spells CASSPGFDEQYF. CDR3 bases: TGTGCCAGCAGCCCCGGGTTTGACGAGCAGTACTTC.

The chain links TRBV27 to TRBJ1-2, with TRBD1 identical over 12 bases. Germline V gives CDR1 MNHEY, CDR2 SMNVEV (reference sequence). J lost 6 bases, V lost 0 bases, and 5 bases had no gene match. This CDR3 has 16 amino acids. This chain's CDR3 is CASSLSGTGGFNGYTF. The CDR3 DNA reads as TGTGCCAGCAGTTTATCAGGGACAGGGGGCTTCAATGGCTACACCTTC.

This chain joins TRBV18 and TRBJ2-2; 9 bases match TRBD1. The length of the CDR3 is 13 residues. V was clipped by 5 bases and J by 13 bases; unmatched bases: 8. Germline CDR1 is KGHSH and CDR2 is LQKENI. The CDR3 spells CASSSGQGFRLFF. The CDR3 DNA sequence: TGTGCCAGCTCATCGGGACAGGGCTTTAGGCTGTTTTTT.

The chain combines TRBV27 with TRBJ2-5; D unclear. The germline V gene has CDR1 MNHEY and CDR2 SMNVEV (reference sequence). CDR3 length: 13 amino acids. Trimming cost V 10 bases and J 5 bases, with 17 bases left between them. The CDR3 DNA sequence: TGTGCCATAGCCTACCAAGGCTGGGAGACCCAGTACTTC. It encodes CAIAYQGWETQYF.

The chain has TRBV6-5 and TRBJ2-5; D could derive from TRBD1 or TRBD2 (5 bases each). The CDR3 is made up of 13 amino acids. V was clipped by 6 bases and J by 5 bases, with 13 bases between them. Germline V lookup: CDR1 MNHEY, CDR2 SVGAGI. Here the CDR3 DNA reads TGTGCCAGCAGAATGGGGGTGAGGGAGACCCAGTACTTC. Translated: CASRMGVRETQYF.

The CDR3 bases are TGTGCCAGCAGTTGGGGGGCCGCAGGGGGCGCGGGAGGCTACACCTTC. It yields the protein CASSWGAAGGAGGYTF. This chain links TRBV27 with TRBJ1-2; 8 positions match TRBD1. The V gene's germline CDR1 is MNHEY and CDR2 SMNVEV (reference sequence). Trimming took 4 bases from V and 8 from J; bases not matched to a gene: 15. The CDR3 is 16 amino acids.

The V call is TRBV4-1, the J call TRBJ2-6; the D is unclear. CDR1 and CDR2 (germline): MGHRA, YSYEKL. The CDR3 contains 17 residues. V lost 3 bases, J lost 0 bases, and 12 bases lay in between. CDR3 DNA: TGCGCCAGCAGCCAGGTTGGAAAGAGCTCTGGGGCCAACGTCCTGACTTTC. This gives the protein CASSQVGKSSGANVLTF.

This sequence joins TRBV5-1 and TRBJ2-1; TRBD2 agrees at 9 bases. J lost 0 bases, V lost 0 bases, and 7 bases had no gene match. The CDR3 consists of 18 residues. Germline CDR1 reads SGHRS; CDR2 reads YFSETQ. The DNA for the CDR3 is TGCGCCAGCAGCTTGGTGGCTAGCGGGACTAGCTCCTACAATGAGCAGTTCTTC. Translated, it gives CASSLVASGTSSYNEQFF.

V and J are TRBV4-1 and TRBJ1-5, with D maybe TRBD1 (6 bases). The V gene's germline CDR1 is MGHRA and CDR2 YSYEKL. The length of the CDR3 is 18 residues. V lost 1 base and J lost 1, with 17 bases in between. The CDR3 region has the DNA TGCGCCAGCAGCCAAGCTATGGGGGGCAGGGGCAGCAATCAGCCCCAGCATTTT. Amino acids: CASSQAMGGRGSNQPQHF.

Only one count was recorded for this clone. The rearrangement uses TRBV4-1 and TRBJ1-4; the match to TRBD1 covers 10 bases. CDR3 length equals 15 residues. V dropped 0 bases and J dropped 8; count of bases not matched to a gene: 3. Germline V gene sequence: CDR1 MGHRA, CDR2 YSYEKL. As DNA, the CDR3 is TGCGCCAGCAGCCAAGATTGGACAGGGGGGGAAAAACTGTTTTTT. It translates to CASSQDWTGGEKLFF.

The chain combines TRBV29-1 with TRBJ1-1, with TRBD1 matching over 8 bases. The germline V gene has CDR1 SQVTM and CDR2 ANQGSEA. The CDR3 sequence is 13 residues long. Germline trimming cut 7 bases from V and 3 bases from J; bases unmatched to any gene: 7. The CDR3 region is CSADQGAYTEAFF. Here the CDR3 DNA reads TGCAGCGCCGATCAGGGGGCTTACACTGAAGCTTTCTTT.

This clone was seen only once. The chain uses TRBV9 and TRBJ2-4; D is perhaps TRBD2 (5 bases). Trimming took 0 bases from V and 12 from J, leaving 19 bases between them. The CDR3 runs to 15 residues. From germline, CDR1 is SGDLS and CDR2 YYNGEE. CDR3 nucleotides: TGTGCCAGCAGCGTAGGGGCGGAATCCCGACGGGATCAGTACTTC. Its protein product is CASSVGAESRRDQYF. The entire variable domain, with the rest obtained from reference TRBV9 and TRBJ2-4, is as follows: DSGVTQTPKHLITATGQRVTLRCSPRSGDLSVYWYQQSLDQGLQFLIQYYNGEERAKGNILERFSAQQFPDLHSELNLSSLELGDSALYFCASSVGAESRRDQYFGAGTRLSVL.